The rows below give T cell receptor beta chains drawn from one sample of a study of T cell responses to AZD1222 COVID-19 vaccine. Produced via immunoSEQ multiplex PCR; TCRdb's table is partial and in-frame only. The sample shows 99,000 or so clones, 75% to 90% of them seen only once. The sample consisted of peripheral blood, taken on day 0 of AZD1222 vaccination. All receptors derive from an adult in good health. CDR3s include the opening cysteine and the closing phenylalanine or tryptophan. The D gene is left open where the match is weak. Rows give clone size only sometimes, using once, few, many, or a class for an expanded clone.

J: TRBJ2-2; V: TRBV7-8; D: NA; size: NA; DNA: TGTGCCAGCAGCTTATGGTCCGGGGAGCTGTTTTTT; CDR3: CASSLWSGELFF
J: TRBJ1-1; V: TRBV7-9; D: NA; size: NA; DNA: TGTGCCAGCAGCTTATTAGGCGGTGAAGCTTTCTTT; CDR3: CASSLLGGEAFF
J: TRBJ2-2; V: TRBV23-1; D: NA; size: once; DNA: TGCGCCAGCAGTCAAGGTGGGGGCAACAGGCCACCAAACACCGGGGAGCTGTTTTTT; CDR3: CASSQGGGNRPPNTGELFF
J: TRBJ1-5; V: TRBV5-6; D: TRBD1; size: NA; DNA: TGTGCCAGCAGCTTGGGACAGGGGGCTAAGCCCCAGCATTTT; CDR3: CASSLGQGAKPQHF
J: TRBJ1-1; V: TRBV5-1; D: NA; size: few; DNA: TGCGCCAGCAGCATCGACAGGTTAGCTGAAGCTTTCTTT; CDR3: CASSIDRLAEAFF
J: TRBJ1-4; V: TRBV5-1; D: NA; size: NA; DNA: TGCGCCAGCAGCGGACAAGGGCAGGTGACTAATGAAAAACTGTTTTTT; CDR3: CASSGQGQVTNEKLFF
J: TRBJ2-7; V: TRBV5-1; D: NA; size: NA; DNA: TGCGCCAGCAGCTTATCGGACAGCGGATTCTACGAGCAGTACTTC; CDR3: CASSLSDSGFYEQYF
J: TRBJ2-7; V: TRBV9; D: TRBD1; size: NA; DNA: TGTGCCAGCAGCGCCGGACAGGAGAGACCCTCCTACGAGCAGTACTTC; CDR3: CASSAGQERPSYEQYF
J: TRBJ1-5; V: TRBV28; D: NA; size: NA; DNA: TGTGCCAGCAGTTTATTACGGCGAAGCAATCAGCCCCAGCATTTT; CDR3: CASSLLRRSNQPQHF
J: TRBJ2-1; V: TRBV7-9; D: NA; size: NA; DNA: TGTGCCAGCAGCTTAGCTGGTGGGGGGACTTCAAAAACCCTAAATGAGCAGTTCTTC; CDR3: CASSLAGGGTSKTLNEQFF
J: TRBJ1-2; V: TRBV27; D: NA; size: NA; DNA: TGTGCCAGCAGTTTTGGGGGCGGCCTCTATGGCTACACCTTC; CDR3: CASSFGGGLYGYTF
J: TRBJ1-6; V: TRBV9; D: NA; size: NA; DNA: TGTGCCAGCAGCTTGGGGACCGGAGATCAAAATTCACCCCTCCACTTT; CDR3: CASSLGTGDQNSPLHF
J: TRBJ2-1; V: TRBV29-1; D: NA; size: NA; DNA: TGCAGTGGGTTTGGGCTACACAATGAGCAGTTCTTC; CDR3: CSGFGLHNEQFF
J: TRBJ1-1; V: TRBV9; D: NA; size: NA; DNA: TGTGCCAGCAGCGAGAGGGGAGATGAAGCTTTCTTT; CDR3: CASSERGDEAFF
J: TRBJ1-5; V: TRBV2; D: NA; size: NA; DNA: TGTGCCAGCAGTGAGGAGGGGTATCGAAATCAGCCCCAGCATTTT; CDR3: CASSEEGYRNQPQHF
J: TRBJ2-6; V: TRBV29-1; D: TRBD1; size: few; DNA: TGCAGCGTAGGGACAGCTGGGGCCAACGTCCTGACTTTC; CDR3: CSVGTAGANVLTF
J: TRBJ1-4; V: TRBV29-1; D: TRBD1; size: NA; DNA: TGCAGCGTTGAAATGTTTGGGGCAGGGGGGTATGAAAAACTGTTTTTT; CDR3: CSVEMFGAGGYEKLFF
J: TRBJ1-3; V: TRBV6-5; D: TRBD1; size: NA; DNA: TGTGCCAGCAGACTGACAGGGGAAGGAAACACCATATATTTT; CDR3: CASRLTGEGNTIYF
J: TRBJ1-1; V: TRBV12-3/TRBV12-4; D: NA; size: once; DNA: TGTGCCAGCAGTACCCCAGGAAACACTGAAGCTTTCTTT; CDR3: CASSTPGNTEAFF
J: TRBJ1-4; V: TRBV6-5; D: TRBD1; size: NA; DNA: TGTGCCAGCAGCGACCTAACAGGGGGCGGTGAAAAACTGTTTTTT; CDR3: CASSDLTGGGEKLFF
J: TRBJ2-7; V: TRBV6-1; D: TRBD1; size: NA; DNA: TGTGCCAGCAGTGGTTTCGGGACAGGGATATCCTACGAGCAGTACTTC; CDR3: CASSGFGTGISYEQYF
J: TRBJ1-4; V: TRBV6-5; D: NA; size: NA; DNA: TGTGCCAGCAGTTACTCGCTCAGGGTCGAAAAACTGTTTTTT; CDR3: CASSYSLRVEKLFF
J: TRBJ1-1; V: TRBV19; D: NA; size: once; DNA: TGTGCCAGTAGTAAACAGGTTATGAACACTGAAGCTTTCTTT; CDR3: CASSKQVMNTEAFF
J: TRBJ1-1; V: TRBV7-9; D: NA; size: NA; DNA: TGTGCCAGCAGCCCCGAGGAGGGGCCGAACACTGAAGCTTTCTTT; CDR3: CASSPEEGPNTEAFF
J: TRBJ1-1; V: TRBV4-2; D: NA; size: NA; DNA: TGTGCCAGCAGCAGACAGCGGGGGTCGGGCACTGAAGCTTTCTTT; CDR3: CASSRQRGSGTEAFF
J: TRBJ2-1; V: TRBV7-2; D: NA; size: once; DNA: TGTGCCAGCAGCTTATGGGGTGACAATGAGCAGTTCTTC; CDR3: CASSLWGDNEQFF
J: TRBJ1-1; V: TRBV18; D: NA; size: NA; DNA: TGTGCCAGCTCACGTGACGGGGGTACAATATCCACTGAAGCTTTCTTT; CDR3: CASSRDGGTISTEAFF
J: TRBJ2-7; V: TRBV7-8; D: NA; size: NA; DNA: TGTGCCAGCAGCTTAGGGGCGGTGACTCTCTACGTCGAGCAGTACTTC; CDR3: CASSLGAVTLYVEQYF
J: TRBJ1-1; V: TRBV7-9; D: NA; size: many; DNA: TGTGCCAGCAGCTTAGAGTCCGGGTCCACTGAAGCTTTCTTT; CDR3: CASSLESGSTEAFF
J: TRBJ2-5; V: TRBV2; D: TRBD1; size: NA; DNA: TGTGCCAGCAGTGAGTGGAGCAGGGGGCGACGGGGGACCCAGTACTTC; CDR3: CASSEWSRGRRGTQYF
J: TRBJ2-3; V: TRBV14; D: TRBD2; size: NA; DNA: TGTGCCAGCAGCGAAGCCCTAGCGGGGGGACTAGATACGCAGTATTTT; CDR3: CASSEALAGGLDTQYF
J: TRBJ1-1; V: TRBV6-2/TRBV6-3; D: NA; size: NA; DNA: TGTGCCAGCAGTTACTCGAGGGGGGGCAGGACTGAAGCTTTCTTT; CDR3: CASSYSRGGRTEAFF
J: TRBJ2-5; V: TRBV18; D: NA; size: NA; DNA: TGTGCCAGCTCACCGGGATACCAAGAGACCCAGTACTTC; CDR3: CASSPGYQETQYF
J: TRBJ1-2; V: TRBV21-1; D: NA; size: once; DNA: TGTGCCAGCAGCAACTTTGCAGGGGGCGATTATGGCTACACCTTC; CDR3: CASSNFAGGDYGYTF
J: TRBJ2-1; V: TRBV9; D: NA; size: NA; DNA: TGTGCCAGCAGCGTAGGGAGTGGGGACTACAATGAGCAGTTCTTC; CDR3: CASSVGSGDYNEQFF
J: TRBJ1-1; V: TRBV30; D: NA; size: NA; DNA: TGTGCCTGGAGTGCACGGGCCCAGGTTGAAGCTTTCTTT; CDR3: CAWSARAQVEAFF
J: TRBJ2-1; V: TRBV5-1; D: NA; size: NA; DNA: TGCGCCAGCAGCTTGGATGTGGGTTCCTACAATGAGCAGTTCTTC; CDR3: CASSLDVGSYNEQFF
J: TRBJ2-7; V: TRBV5-1; D: TRBD1; size: NA; DNA: TGCGCCAGCAGCCCTCGACAGGGAGTAGGTAAGCAGCAGTACTTC; CDR3: CASSPRQGVGKQQYF
J: TRBJ2-4; V: TRBV4-1; D: TRBD1; size: NA; DNA: TGCGCCAGCAGCCAAGTGACGGGACAGTCCAAAAACATTCAGTACTTC; CDR3: CASSQVTGQSKNIQYF